This T cell receptor beta chain was captured in a study of blood T cells in healthy people across ages. Through a sample-barcoded 5' primer and a J-beta primer mix, a second PCR was run for roughly 7 to 12 cycles. TCRdb fed the 5' RACE reads into MiXCR, producing one record per CDR3 protein. The table shows over 550,000 distinct CDR3 sequences, with around 31% occurring only once. To note about this clonotype: This may arise from a read error, as a much more abundant clone is one base away.

The sequenced material came from blood. This sequence was found in a woman older than 75 in good health.

The CDR3 nucleotides are TGCGCCGGCAGCCATCAAGGGGGGTTCAGTACAGATACGCAGTATTTT. The encoded protein is CAGSHQGGFSTDTQYF. This sequence joins TRBV4-3 and TRBJ2-3, with D perhaps TRBD1 or TRBD2 (6 bases each). This CDR3 has 16 residues. Germline V gene data show CDR1 as LGHNA and CDR2 as YSLEER.